This T cell receptor beta chain was identified in a study of T-cell reconstitution after alpha-beta-depleted transplantation in children. This clonotype was seen a handful of times. Unique molecular identifiers were used in preparing the TCRbeta library. MiXCR, applied by TCRdb to the PCR reads, yields one record per CDR3 protein. Of around 400,000 distinct CDR3 sequences listed, around 20% are singletons. The trim removed 4 bases at V and 4 bases at J, leaving 9 bases unmatched. The germline CDR1 and CDR2 sequences are SGHRS and YFSETQ. The CDR3 covers 15 residues. The V call is TRBV5-1, the J call TRBJ2-7, with 9 bases matching TRBD1. The TCR was taken from a human donor who donated a stem cell graft to a child with acute myeloid leukemia. The sequencing used PBMCs from the stem cell graft donor, collected from the stem cell graft. The CDR3 here is CASSTTGGQGYEQYF. Here the CDR3 DNA reads TGCGCCAGCAGCACCACCGGGGGACAGGGTTACGAGCAGTACTTC.